Listed below are T cell receptor beta chains from one sample, sequenced in a study of CD8+ T cells in alopecia areata. Data came from immunoSEQ multiplex PCR; TCRdb stores just in-frame clones and leaves some out. This sample has some 200,000 clones, with around 50% found just once. Sequenced input: CD8+ T cells sorted from blood. The source of these receptors is a human donor in good health. CDR3s include the opening cysteine and the closing phenylalanine or tryptophan. D genes are given only for firm matches. Not every row has a clone size; where given, it reads once, few, many or a size class.

len	j_gene	abundance	d_gene	v_gene	CDR3nt	CDR3aa
15	TRBJ2-5	.	TRBD2	TRBV6-6	TGTGCCAGCAGACGCCTAGCGGGGGGGGAAGAGACCCAGTACTTC	CASRRLAGGEETQYF
16	TRBJ2-3	.	.	TRBV5-1	TGCGCCAGCAGCTTGGTACAGGCTCCTAGCACAGATACGCAGTATTTT	CASSLVQAPSTDTQYF
15	TRBJ2-7	.	.	TRBV2	TGTGCCAGCAGGTCCCCCACAACAGGATCCTACGAGCAGTACTTC	CASRSPTTGSYEQYF
14	TRBJ2-1	.	TRBD2	TRBV6-6	TGTGCCAGCAGAACTAGCGGGGACATCAATGAGCAGTTCTTC	CASRTSGDINEQFF
16	TRBJ2-6	.	TRBD1	TRBV5-1	TGCGCCAGCAGCTTTATTACAGGGGTCGGGGCCAACGTCCTGACTTTC	CASSFITGVGANVLTF
15	TRBJ2-7	few	.	TRBV7-2	TGTGCCAGCAGCTCGGTCGTGGGGGCGACCTACGAGCAGTACTTC	CASSSVVGATYEQYF
15	TRBJ2-1	once	.	TRBV7-9	TGTGCCAGCAGCTTGGACCCAGGGGTGTACAATGAGCAGTTCTTC	CASSLDPGVYNEQFF
14	TRBJ1-6	.	.	TRBV15	TGTGCCACCAGCAGCGGTAGGAGCGACGAACCCCTCCACTTT	CATSSGRSDEPLHF
11	TRBJ2-2	few	.	TRBV7-9	TGTGCCAGCATAAACACCGGGGAGCTGTTTTTT	CASINTGELFF
17	TRBJ2-1	.	.	TRBV4-1	TGCGCCAGCAGCCAAACGCAGCGGCGGAGCTCCTACAATGAGCAGTTCTTC	CASSQTQRRSSYNEQFF
13	TRBJ2-1	.	.	TRBV9	TGTGCCAGCAGCGAAGGACAGAAGGGTGAGCAGTTCTTC	CASSEGQKGEQFF
15	TRBJ2-7	once	TRBD1	TRBV2	TGTGCCAGCAGAGAAGGGACAGGGGTTGCCCACGAGCAGTACTTC	CASREGTGVAHEQYF
14	TRBJ1-2	.	.	TRBV29-1	TGCAGCGTTGACCCTCTGGGTCAGCCCCATGGCTACACCTTC	CSVDPLGQPHGYTF
12	TRBJ2-7	.	.	TRBV5-1	TGCGCCAGCAGCCCACAGATCTCCGAGCAGTACTTC	CASSPQISEQYF
18	TRBJ1-1	.	TRBD1	TRBV13	TGTGCCAGCAGCCAAATAACCGGACAGGGTTTAGTAAACACTGAAGCTTTCTTT	CASSQITGQGLVNTEAFF
13	TRBJ1-1	.	.	TRBV27	TGTGCCAGCAGTTTTCAGGTGAACACTGAAGCTTTCTTT	CASSFQVNTEAFF
13	TRBJ2-7	few	.	TRBV29-1	TGCAGCGTTCCGGGCCCAGGAGGCTACGAGCAGTACTTC	CSVPGPGGYEQYF
12	TRBJ2-7	.	.	TRBV19	TGTGCCAGTAGTCTACAGGGCTACGAGCAGTACTTC	CASSLQGYEQYF
13	TRBJ1-1	few	.	TRBV25-1	TGTGCCAGCAGGCAGGGGAGGAACACTGAAGCTTTCTTT	CASRQGRNTEAFF
12	TRBJ1-2	.	.	TRBV9	TGTGCCAGCAGCGTCGGGGGCTATGGCTACACCTTC	CASSVGGYGYTF
15	TRBJ2-1	.	TRBD2	TRBV5-6	TGTGCCAGCAGCGCCGGTAGCGGGGCTTACAATGAGCAGTTCTTC	CASSAGSGAYNEQFF
15	TRBJ1-5	.	.	TRBV5-1	TGCGCCAGCAGCTTGGAAGGAGCTAGCAATCAGCCCCAGCATTTT	CASSLEGASNQPQHF
12	TRBJ2-1	.	.	TRBV2	TGTGCCAGCCGTATCCTCCTAAATGAGCAGTTCTTC	CASRILLNEQFF
15	TRBJ2-5	many	TRBD2	TRBV19	TGTGCCAGTAGTATAACAGCGGGGGGGCAAGAGACCCAGTACTTC	CASSITAGGQETQYF
15	TRBJ2-5	few	TRBD1	TRBV23-1	TGCGCCAGCAGTCGACAGGGGGTTAACCAAGAGACCCAGTACTTC	CASSRQGVNQETQYF
16	TRBJ2-1	.	TRBD2	TRBV14	TGTGCCAGCAGCCAACTGCTAGCGGGGGTTGACAATGAGCAGTTCTTC	CASSQLLAGVDNEQFF
13	TRBJ1-1	.	.	TRBV9	TGTGCCAGCAGCGTAGAGTTGTTCACTGAAGCTTTCTTT	CASSVELFTEAFF
13	TRBJ2-3	.	.	TRBV7-2	TGTGCCAGCAAGGGGTACCCCGCAGATACGCAGTATTTT	CASKGYPADTQYF
16	TRBJ2-5	few	TRBD2	TRBV4-1	TGCGCCAGCAGCCAAGATGGAAGCGGGGCCCAAGAGACCCAGTACTTC	CASSQDGSGAQETQYF
14	TRBJ1-5	.	TRBD1	TRBV27	TGTGCCAGCAGTCCGGGACAGCGCAATCAGCCCCAGCATTTT	CASSPGQRNQPQHF
15	TRBJ1-1	.	.	TRBV5-4	TGTGCCAGCAGCTTGGCCACAGGGTCGGGCACTGAAGCTTTCTTT	CASSLATGSGTEAFF
17	TRBJ2-1	few	TRBD2	TRBV29-1	TGCAGCTTCAGGGGGCTAGCGGGGGGGCCTTCCTACAATGAGCAGTTCTTC	CSFRGLAGGPSYNEQFF
13	TRBJ1-2	.	.	TRBV27	TGTGCCAGCAGTTGGGGCAGAAACTATGGCTACACCTTC	CASSWGRNYGYTF
13	TRBJ1-2	.	TRBD1	TRBV27	TGTGCCAGCAGTTTGACAGGGGGTGATGGCTACACCTTC	CASSLTGGDGYTF
14	TRBJ2-7	.	.	TRBV5-4	TGTGCCAGCAGCTTGGCCGTGGGGAATGGCGAGCAGTACTTC	CASSLAVGNGEQYF
12	TRBJ1-2	.	TRBD1	TRBV13	TGTGCCAGCAGCTCCGGACAGGATGGCTACACCTTC	CASSSGQDGYTF
11	TRBJ2-3	.	.	TRBV29-1	TGCAGCGTTTACGGTGCAGATACGCAGTATTTT	CSVYGADTQYF
11	TRBJ1-4	.	.	TRBV29-1	TGCAGCGCAAGGACAGATGAAAAACTGTTTTTT	CSARTDEKLFF
12	TRBJ1-1	.	.	TRBV9	TGTGCCAGCAGCGTAGGGGGGACTGAAGCTTTCTTT	CASSVGGTEAFF
14	TRBJ2-7	once	.	TRBV4-1	TGCGCCAGCAGCACGAAAGGCGGGACCGGGGAGCAGTACTTC	CASSTKGGTGEQYF
13	TRBJ1-5	.	.	TRBV10-2	TGCGCCAGCAGTGGAGGTCGGAATCAGCCCCAGCATTTT	CASSGGRNQPQHF
14	TRBJ1-4	.	TRBD1	TRBV7-9	TGTGCCAGCAGCCCGACAGGGGTTAATGAAAAACTGTTTTTT	CASSPTGVNEKLFF
13	TRBJ1-5	few	.	TRBV19	TGTGCCAGTAGTAGTGGGGGGGACCAGCCCCAGCATTTT	CASSSGGDQPQHF
14	TRBJ2-5	.	.	TRBV10-2	TGCGCCAGCAGTGAGATCGGTGGGGGCGAGACCCAGTACTTC	CASSEIGGGETQYF
14	TRBJ2-5	.	TRBD2	TRBV2	TGTGCCGGTAGCACGAGGCTAGCGGAGGAGACCCAGTACTTC	CAGSTRLAEETQYF
12	TRBJ1-5	.	.	TRBV19	TGTGCCAGTAGTACGCCGAGGGGGCCCCAGCATTTT	CASSTPRGPQHF
15	TRBJ1-1	few	.	TRBV7-6	TGTGCCAGCAGCCAGACGGGGGACTTGAACACTGAAGCTTTCTTT	CASSQTGDLNTEAFF
13	TRBJ2-7	.	.	TRBV5-4	TGTGCCAGCTCAAGGACCCGAGTGGACGAGCAGTACTTC	CASSRTRVDEQYF
15	TRBJ1-5	.	.	TRBV30	TGTGCCTGGAGTGTTGTATCTTATAGCAATCAGCCCCAGCATTTT	CAWSVVSYSNQPQHF
17	TRBJ2-4	.	.	TRBV4-1	TGCGCCAGCAGCCAAGGAACGTCGGGAATAGCCAAAAACATTCAGTACTTC	CASSQGTSGIAKNIQYF
13	TRBJ2-7	.	.	TRBV27	TGTGCCAGCCGGGGGACGGCGAGCATCGAGCAGTACTTC	CASRGTASIEQYF
15	TRBJ2-2	few	.	TRBV9	TGTGCCAGCAGCGCGACAGATATGAACACCGGGGAGCTGTTTTTT	CASSATDMNTGELFF